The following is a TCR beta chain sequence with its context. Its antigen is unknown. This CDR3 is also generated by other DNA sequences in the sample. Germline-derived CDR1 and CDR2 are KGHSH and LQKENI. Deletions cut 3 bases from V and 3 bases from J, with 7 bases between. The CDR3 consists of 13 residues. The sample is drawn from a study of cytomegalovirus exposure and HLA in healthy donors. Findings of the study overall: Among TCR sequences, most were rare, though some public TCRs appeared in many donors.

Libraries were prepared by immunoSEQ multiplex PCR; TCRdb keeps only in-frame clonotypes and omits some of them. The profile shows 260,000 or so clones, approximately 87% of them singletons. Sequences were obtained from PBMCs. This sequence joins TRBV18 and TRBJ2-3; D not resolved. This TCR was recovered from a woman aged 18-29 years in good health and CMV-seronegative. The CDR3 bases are TGTGCCAGCTCACCTAGTGGTACAGATACGCAGTATTTT. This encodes CASSPSGTDTQYF.